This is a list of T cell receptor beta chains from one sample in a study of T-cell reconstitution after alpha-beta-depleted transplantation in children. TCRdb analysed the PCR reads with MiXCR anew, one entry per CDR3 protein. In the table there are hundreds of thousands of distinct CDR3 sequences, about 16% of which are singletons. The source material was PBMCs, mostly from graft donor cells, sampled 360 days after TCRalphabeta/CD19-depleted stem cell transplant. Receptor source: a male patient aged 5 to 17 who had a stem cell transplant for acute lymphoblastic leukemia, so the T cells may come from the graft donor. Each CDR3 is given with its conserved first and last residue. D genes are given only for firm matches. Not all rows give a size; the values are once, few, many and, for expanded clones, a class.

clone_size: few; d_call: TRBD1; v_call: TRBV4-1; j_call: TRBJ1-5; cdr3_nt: TGCGCCAGCAGCCATGGGACAGCCCTTTGGCCCCAGCATTTT; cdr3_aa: CASSHGTALWPQHF
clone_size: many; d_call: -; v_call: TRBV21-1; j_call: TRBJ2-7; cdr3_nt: TGTGCCAGCAGCAAAGAAGCAGGGACCTACGAGCAGTACTTC; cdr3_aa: CASSKEAGTYEQYF
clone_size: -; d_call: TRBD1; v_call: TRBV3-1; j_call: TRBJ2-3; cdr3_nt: TGTGCCAGCAGCGATTTCCGGGACAGGGGTAGGACAGATACGCAGTATTTT; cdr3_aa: CASSDFRDRGRTDTQYF
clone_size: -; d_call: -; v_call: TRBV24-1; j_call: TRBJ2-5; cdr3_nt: TGTGCCACCAGTGATCCCACCTTGAGCAGGTCCCCCGGACGGACCCAGTACTTC; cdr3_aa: CATSDPTLSRSPGRTQYF
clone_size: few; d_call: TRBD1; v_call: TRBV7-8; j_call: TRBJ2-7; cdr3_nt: TGTGCCAGCAGCTCCGAGACAGGGGGCCACGAGCAGTACTTC; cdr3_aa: CASSSETGGHEQYF
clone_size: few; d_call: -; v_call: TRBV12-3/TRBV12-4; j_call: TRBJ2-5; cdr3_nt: TGTGCCAGCAGTTTTGCAGGAGCTCAAGAGACCCAGTACTTC; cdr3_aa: CASSFAGAQETQYF
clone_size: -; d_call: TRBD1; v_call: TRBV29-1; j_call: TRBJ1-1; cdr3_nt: TGCAGCGTTCTAAGGGGGCTTTTTTCTCTGAACACTGAAGCTTTCTTT; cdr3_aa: CSVLRGLFSLNTEAFF
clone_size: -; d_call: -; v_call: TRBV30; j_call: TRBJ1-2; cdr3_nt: TGTGCCTGGAGTACCCGTTTACATGGCTACACCTTC; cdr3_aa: CAWSTRLHGYTF
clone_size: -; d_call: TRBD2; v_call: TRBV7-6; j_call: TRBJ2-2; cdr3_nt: TGTGCCAGCAGCTTAGAGCCCTTGACTAGCGGGAGGGCCTCGAACACCGGGGAGCTGTTTTTT; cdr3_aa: CASSLEPLTSGRASNTGELFF
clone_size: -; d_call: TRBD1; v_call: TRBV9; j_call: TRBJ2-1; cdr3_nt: TGTGCCAGCAGCATCCGGGACAGACCATACAATGAGCAGTTCTTC; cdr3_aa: CASSIRDRPYNEQFF
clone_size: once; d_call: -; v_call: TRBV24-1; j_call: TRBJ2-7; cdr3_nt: TGTGCCACCAGTGACCCGGGACGTCTGCCCTACGAGCAGTACTTC; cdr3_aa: CATSDPGRLPYEQYF
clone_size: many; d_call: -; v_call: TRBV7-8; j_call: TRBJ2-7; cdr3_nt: TGTGCCAGCAGCTCGTATCAGGAATACTACGAGCAGTACTTC; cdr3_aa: CASSSYQEYYEQYF
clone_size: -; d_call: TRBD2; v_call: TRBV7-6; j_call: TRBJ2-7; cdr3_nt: TGTGCCAGCAGCTTTATCGGCGGGGGGGAAACCTACGAGCAGTACTTC; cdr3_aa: CASSFIGGGETYEQYF
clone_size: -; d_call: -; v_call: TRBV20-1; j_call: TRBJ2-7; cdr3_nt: TGCAGTGTCCGGGTTCAGTCCACCCACGAGCAGTACTTC; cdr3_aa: CSVRVQSTHEQYF
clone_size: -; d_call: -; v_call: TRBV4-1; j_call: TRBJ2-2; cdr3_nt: TGCGCCAGCAGCCAAGAAGGGGTTCGGGCCGGGGAGCTGTTTTTT; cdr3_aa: CASSQEGVRAGELFF
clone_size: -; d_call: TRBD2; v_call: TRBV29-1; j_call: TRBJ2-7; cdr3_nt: TGCAGCGTCCCCGGCGGGAGGGGGGGCGAGCAGTACTTC; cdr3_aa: CSVPGGRGGEQYF
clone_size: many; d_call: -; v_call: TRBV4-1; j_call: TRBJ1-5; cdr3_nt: TGTGCCAGCAGCCAAGGTGGCAATCAGCCCCAGCATTTT; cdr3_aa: CASSQGGNQPQHF
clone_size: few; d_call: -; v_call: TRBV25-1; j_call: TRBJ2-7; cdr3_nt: TGTGCCAGCAGTGAAGGAAGCTCCGAGCAGTACTTC; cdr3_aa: CASSEGSSEQYF
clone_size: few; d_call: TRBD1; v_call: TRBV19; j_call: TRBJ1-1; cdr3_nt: TGTGCCAGTACTTACAGGGGGCCGCGCACTGAAGCTTTCTTT; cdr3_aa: CASTYRGPRTEAFF
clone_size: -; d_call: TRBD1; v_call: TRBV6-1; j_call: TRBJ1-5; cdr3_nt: TGTGCCAGCAGTGTATTACAGGGGGTGAGCAATCAGCCCCAGCATTTT; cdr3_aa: CASSVLQGVSNQPQHF
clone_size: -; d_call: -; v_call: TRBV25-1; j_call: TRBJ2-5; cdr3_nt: TGTGCCAGCAGTGTTCCGGGACCCCAGAAGGAGACCCAGTACTTC; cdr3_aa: CASSVPGPQKETQYF
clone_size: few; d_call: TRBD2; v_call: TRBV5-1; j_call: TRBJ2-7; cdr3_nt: TGCGCCAGCAGCTACGAGACTAGCGTGAACGAGCAGTACTTC; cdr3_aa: CASSYETSVNEQYF
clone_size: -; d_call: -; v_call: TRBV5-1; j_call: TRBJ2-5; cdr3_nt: TGCGCCAGCAGCTTGATATACAACCCACAAGAGACCCAGTACTTC; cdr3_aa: CASSLIYNPQETQYF
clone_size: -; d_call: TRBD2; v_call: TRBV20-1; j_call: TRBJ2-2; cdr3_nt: TGCAGTGCGCAGACTAGCGGGAGGAACACCGGGGAGCTGTTTTTT; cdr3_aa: CSAQTSGRNTGELFF
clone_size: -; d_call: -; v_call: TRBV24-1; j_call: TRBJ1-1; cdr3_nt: TGTGCCACCAGTGATTTTAGAGGGGCTTTCTTT; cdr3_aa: CATSDFRGAFF
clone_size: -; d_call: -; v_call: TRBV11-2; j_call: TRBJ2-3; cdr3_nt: TGTGCCAGCAGCTTACGGGAAGTGGCGACAGATACGCAGTATTTT; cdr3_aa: CASSLREVATDTQYF
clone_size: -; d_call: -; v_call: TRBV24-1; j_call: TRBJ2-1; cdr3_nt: TGTGCCACCAGTGGCTGGTCCCGGGATGAGCAGTTCTTC; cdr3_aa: CATSGWSRDEQFF
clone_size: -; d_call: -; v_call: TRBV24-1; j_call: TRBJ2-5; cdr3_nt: TGTGCCACCAGGGTAGGGCGCCCCGCAAAAGAGACCCAGTACTTC; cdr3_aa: CATRVGRPAKETQYF
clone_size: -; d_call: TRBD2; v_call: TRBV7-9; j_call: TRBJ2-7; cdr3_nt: TGTGCCAGCAGCCTAGGACTAGCGGGAGAACAGGGCGAGCAGTACTTC; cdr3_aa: CASSLGLAGEQGEQYF
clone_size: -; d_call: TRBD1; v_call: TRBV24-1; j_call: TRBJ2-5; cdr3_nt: TGTGCCACCAGTGACAGGGGGAGAGGAGAGACCCAGTACTTC; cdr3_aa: CATSDRGRGETQYF
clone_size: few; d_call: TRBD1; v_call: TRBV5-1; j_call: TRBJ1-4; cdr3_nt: TGCGCCAGCAGCTTGACCACAGGGGAGGGAGAAAAACTGTTTTTT; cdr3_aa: CASSLTTGEGEKLFF
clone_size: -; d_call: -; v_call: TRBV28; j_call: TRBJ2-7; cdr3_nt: TGTGCCAGCAGTCGCCGCCTGGAGCAGTACTTC; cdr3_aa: CASSRRLEQYF
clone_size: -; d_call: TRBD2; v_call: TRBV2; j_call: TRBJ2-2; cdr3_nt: TGTGCCAGCGCGGGACTAGAGGGCGGGGAGCTGTTTTTT; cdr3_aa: CASAGLEGGELFF
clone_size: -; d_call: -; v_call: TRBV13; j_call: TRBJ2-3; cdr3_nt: TGTGCCAGCAGCACACGGATTCTGTGGAACACAGATACGCAGTATTTT; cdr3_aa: CASSTRILWNTDTQYF
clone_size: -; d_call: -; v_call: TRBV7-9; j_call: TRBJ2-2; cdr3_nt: TGTGCCAGCTTCGGGGGACTGAACACCGGGGAGCTGTTTTTT; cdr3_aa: CASFGGLNTGELFF
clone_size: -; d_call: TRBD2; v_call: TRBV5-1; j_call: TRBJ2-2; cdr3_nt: TGCGCCAGCAGCTTGGATCTAGCGGGCCCCCTGCCGAACACCGGGAAGCTGTTTTTT; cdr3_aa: CASSLDLAGPLPNTGKLFF
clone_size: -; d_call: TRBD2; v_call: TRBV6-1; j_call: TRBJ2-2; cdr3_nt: TGTGCCAGCAGAAGACTAGCGGGAGGGGGGGGCACCGGGGAGCTGTTTTTT; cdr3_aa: CASRRLAGGGGTGELFF
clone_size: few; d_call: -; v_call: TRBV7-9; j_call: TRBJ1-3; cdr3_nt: TGTGCCAGCAGCCCGGGAGGAATGGCCGGAAACACCATATATTTT; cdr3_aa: CASSPGGMAGNTIYF
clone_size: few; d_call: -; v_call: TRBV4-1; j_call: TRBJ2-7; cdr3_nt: TGCGCCAGCAGCTATACAGGGCCCTCCTCCTACGAGCAGTACTTC; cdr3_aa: CASSYTGPSSYEQYF
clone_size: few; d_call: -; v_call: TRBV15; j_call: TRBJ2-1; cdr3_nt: TGTGCCACCAGCAGAGAGACACTTTACAATGAGCAGTTCTTC; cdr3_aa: CATSRETLYNEQFF
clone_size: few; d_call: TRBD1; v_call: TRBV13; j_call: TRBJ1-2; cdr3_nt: TGTGCCAGCAGCTTGACAGGGGCGGCTAACTATGGCTACACCTTC; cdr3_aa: CASSLTGAANYGYTF
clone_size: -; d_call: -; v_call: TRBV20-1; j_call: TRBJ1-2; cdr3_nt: TGCAGTGCTAGAGGCATGCCCGGTCTATCCTATGGCTACACCTTC; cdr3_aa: CSARGMPGLSYGYTF
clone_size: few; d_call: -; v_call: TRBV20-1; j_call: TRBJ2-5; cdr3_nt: TGCAGTGCTAGAACCGCCAGCGGGCAAGAGACCCAGTACTTC; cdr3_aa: CSARTASGQETQYF